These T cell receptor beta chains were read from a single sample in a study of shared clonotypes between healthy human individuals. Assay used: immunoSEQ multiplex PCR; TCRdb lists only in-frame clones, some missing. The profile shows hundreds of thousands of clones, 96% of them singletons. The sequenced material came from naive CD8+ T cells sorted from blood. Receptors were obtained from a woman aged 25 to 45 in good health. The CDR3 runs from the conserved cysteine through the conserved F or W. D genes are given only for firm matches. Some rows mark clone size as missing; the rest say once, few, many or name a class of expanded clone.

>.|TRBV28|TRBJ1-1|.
TGTGCCAGCAGTTTCTTAGAGGTGGCCACTGAAGCTTTCTTT
CASSFLEVATEAFF
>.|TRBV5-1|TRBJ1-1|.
TGCGCCAGCAGCTTCGGGGGTTTCACTGAAGCTTTCTTT
CASSFGGFTEAFF
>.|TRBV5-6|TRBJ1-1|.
TGTGCCAGCAGCGCGGAGGCGGGGAACACTGAAGCTTTCTTT
CASSAEAGNTEAFF
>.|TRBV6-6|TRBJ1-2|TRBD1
TGTGCCAGCAGTTACCCAGACAGGGATGGCTACACCTTC
CASSYPDRDGYTF
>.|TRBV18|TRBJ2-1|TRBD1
TGTGCCAGCTCACCCGGGGACAGCTACAATGAGCAGTTCTTC
CASSPGDSYNEQFF
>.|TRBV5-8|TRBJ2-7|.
TGTGCCAGCAGCTTGGTGACCCGTACCTACGAGCAGTACTTC
CASSLVTRTYEQYF
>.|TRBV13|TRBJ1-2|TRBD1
TGTGCCAGCAGCCAAGGACAGGGGTACTATGGCTACACCTTC
CASSQGQGYYGYTF
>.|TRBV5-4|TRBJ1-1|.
TGTGCCAGCAGCTTGACAGGACCGAACACTGAAGCTTTCTTT
CASSLTGPNTEAFF
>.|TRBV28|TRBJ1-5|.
TGTGCCAGCAGTTCGCCGGGAGGGGATCAGCCCCAGCATTTT
CASSSPGGDQPQHF
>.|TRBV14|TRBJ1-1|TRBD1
TGTGCCAGCAGCCAAGTGGACAGGGGCGCACTGAACACTGAAGCTTTCTTT
CASSQVDRGALNTEAFF
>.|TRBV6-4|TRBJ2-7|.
TGTGCCAGCTTCTTGCCAGCAGTGACTCGTGCAGACTACGAGCAGTACTTC
CASFLPAVTRADYEQYF
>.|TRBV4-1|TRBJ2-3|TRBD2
TGCGCCAGCAGCCAAGTAGCGGGAGGGACAGATACGCAGTATTTT
CASSQVAGGTDTQYF
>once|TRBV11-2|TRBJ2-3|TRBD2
TGTGCCAGCAGCTTTATACTAGCGGGAGGCACAGATACGCAGTATTTT
CASSFILAGGTDTQYF
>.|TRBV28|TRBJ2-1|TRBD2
TGTGCCAGCAGTTCCGGGGGGGATTGGGACAATGAGCAGTTCTTC
CASSSGGDWDNEQFF
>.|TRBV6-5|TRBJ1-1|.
TGTGCCAGCAGTTACTCGACGCTTGGGGTGAACACTGAAGCTTTCTTT
CASSYSTLGVNTEAFF
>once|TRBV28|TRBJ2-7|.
TGTGCCAGCAGTTTAGTCCTCCACGAGCAGTACTTC
CASSLVLHEQYF
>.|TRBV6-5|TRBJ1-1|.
TGTGCCAGCAGTTATACACAGGGATCCCCTGAAGCTTTCTTT
CASSYTQGSPEAFF
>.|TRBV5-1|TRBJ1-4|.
TGCGCCAGCAGCTTGGGGGCAGGCGGCGTAGGAGATGAAAAACTGTTTTTT
CASSLGAGGVGDEKLFF
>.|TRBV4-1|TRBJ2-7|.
TGCGCCAGCAGCCAAGCACTCGGACTTGGGGAGCAGTACTTC
CASSQALGLGEQYF
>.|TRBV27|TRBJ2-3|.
TGTGCCAGCAGTTTAGGGTGGGGCACAGATACGCAGTATTTT
CASSLGWGTDTQYF
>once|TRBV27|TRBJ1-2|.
TGTGCCAGCAGTTTAGGCGGCGCAAACTATGGCTACACCTTC
CASSLGGANYGYTF
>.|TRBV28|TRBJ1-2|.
TGTGCCAGCAGTTTAAAAGCCGACTATGGCTACACCTTC
CASSLKADYGYTF
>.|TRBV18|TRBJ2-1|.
TGTGCCAGCTCCCCTGAGGACAATTACAATGAGCAGTTCTTC
CASSPEDNYNEQFF
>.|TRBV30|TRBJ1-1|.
TGTGCCTGGAGTGTGGCAAGGTCAGCTTCGGCTTTCTTT
CAWSVARSASAFF
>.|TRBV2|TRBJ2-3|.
TGTGCCAGCAGACCGGGACTCACAGATACGCAGTATTTT
CASRPGLTDTQYF
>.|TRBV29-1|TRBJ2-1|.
TGCAGCGTTGATATAGGGTACAATGAGCAGTTCTTC
CSVDIGYNEQFF
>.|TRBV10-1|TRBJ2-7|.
TGCGCCAGCAGTGGGGGGGCCTCCCCCTACGAGCAGTACTTC
CASSGGASPYEQYF
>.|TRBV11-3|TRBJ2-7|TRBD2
TGTGCCAGCAGCCCCCCCGGGAGGGGTAGCGAGCAGTACTTC
CASSPPGRGSEQYF
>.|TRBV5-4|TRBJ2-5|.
TGTGCCAGCAGCTCGGAAAAACAAGAGACCCAGTACTTC
CASSSEKQETQYF
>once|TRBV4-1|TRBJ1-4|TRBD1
TGCGCCAGCAGCCAAGTGATGGGACAGCCAACTAATGAAAAACTGTTTTTT
CASSQVMGQPTNEKLFF
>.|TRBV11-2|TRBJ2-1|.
TGTGCCAGCAGCTTAGAGTATCGGAGCGGCTTGAGCTCCTACAATGAGCAGTTCTTC
CASSLEYRSGLSSYNEQFF
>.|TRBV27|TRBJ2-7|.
TGTGCCAGCGGGTGGGGAACCTACTACGAGCAGTACTTC
CASGWGTYYEQYF
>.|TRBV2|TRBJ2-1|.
TGTGCCAGCAGTTTAGGTCACAATGAGCAGTTCTTC
CASSLGHNEQFF
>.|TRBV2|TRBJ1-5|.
TGTGCCAGCAGTGACGCCCAGGGAGATCAGCCCCAGCATTTT
CASSDAQGDQPQHF
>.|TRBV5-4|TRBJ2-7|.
TGTGCCAGCACCCTTGGAGGGGACAACTCCTACGAGCAGTACTTC
CASTLGGDNSYEQYF
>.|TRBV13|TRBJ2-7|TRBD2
TGTGCCAGCAGGCCTCGGATCAGCGGGACCTACGAGCAGTACTTC
CASRPRISGTYEQYF
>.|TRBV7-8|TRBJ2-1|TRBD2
TGTGCCAGCAGCTTCGGGACTAGCGGGAGTCGGAATGAGCAGTTCTTC
CASSFGTSGSRNEQFF
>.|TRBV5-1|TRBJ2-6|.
TGCGCCAGCAGCTTGAGTTTTGGGGGCGCAACTGGGGCCAACGTCCTGACTTTC
CASSLSFGGATGANVLTF
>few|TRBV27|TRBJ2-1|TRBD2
TGTGCCAGCAGTCCCGGGACTAGCGGGACGAATGAGCAGTTCTTC
CASSPGTSGTNEQFF
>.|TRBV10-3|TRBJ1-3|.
TGTGCCATCAGTGAGTCCAGTCAGGGGAGCGGAAACACCATATATTTT
CAISESSQGSGNTIYF
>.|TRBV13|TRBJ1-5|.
TGTGCCAGCAGCCCCGGGCCCGATCAGCCCCAGCATTTT
CASSPGPDQPQHF
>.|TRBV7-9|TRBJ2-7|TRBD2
TGTGCCAGCAGCTTAGTGAGCGGGAGGGTCCACGAGCAGTACTTC
CASSLVSGRVHEQYF
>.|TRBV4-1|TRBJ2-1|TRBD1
TGCGCCAGCAGCCAAGTGGGGACAGGGGGCCAGGGTGAGCAGTTCTTC
CASSQVGTGGQGEQFF
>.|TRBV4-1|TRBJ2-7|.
TGCGCCAGCAGCCTCGAGGATTTGGGGTCCTACGAGCAGTACTTC
CASSLEDLGSYEQYF
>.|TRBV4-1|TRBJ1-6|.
TGCGCCAGCAGCCTTCGCAGGAATTCTGATTCACCCCTCCACTTT
CASSLRRNSDSPLHF
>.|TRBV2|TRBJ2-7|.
TGTGCCAGCAGGACCGTTACCAACCCCTACGAGCAGTACTTC
CASRTVTNPYEQYF